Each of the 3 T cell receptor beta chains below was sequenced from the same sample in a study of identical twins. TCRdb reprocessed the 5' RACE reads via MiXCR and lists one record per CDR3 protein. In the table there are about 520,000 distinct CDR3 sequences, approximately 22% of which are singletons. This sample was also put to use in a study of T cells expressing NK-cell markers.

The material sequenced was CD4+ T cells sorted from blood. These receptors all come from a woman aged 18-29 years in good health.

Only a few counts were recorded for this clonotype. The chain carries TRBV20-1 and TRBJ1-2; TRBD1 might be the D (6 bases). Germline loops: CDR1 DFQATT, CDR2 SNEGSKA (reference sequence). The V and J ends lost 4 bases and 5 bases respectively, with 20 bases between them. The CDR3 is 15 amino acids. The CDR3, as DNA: TGCAGTGCTAACATAAATGGACAGCCTGGATATGGCTACACCTTC. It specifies CSANINGQPGYGYTF.

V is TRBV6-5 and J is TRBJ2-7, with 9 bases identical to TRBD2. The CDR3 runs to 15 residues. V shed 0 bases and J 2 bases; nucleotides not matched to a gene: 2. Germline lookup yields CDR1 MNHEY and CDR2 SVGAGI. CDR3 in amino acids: CASSYSAGGTYEQYF. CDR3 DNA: TGTGCCAGCAGTTACTCGGCGGGAGGGACCTACGAGCAGTACTTC.

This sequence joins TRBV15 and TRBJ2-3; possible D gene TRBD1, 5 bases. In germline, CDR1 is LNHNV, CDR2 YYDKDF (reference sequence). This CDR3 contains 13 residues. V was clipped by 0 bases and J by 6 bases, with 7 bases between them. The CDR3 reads CATSRDPGDTQYF. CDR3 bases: TGTGCCACCAGCAGAGACCCAGGGGATACGCAGTATTTT.